The T cell receptor (beta chain) under discussion was sequenced for a study of T cell changes during pregnancy in multiple sclerosis. The table came from immunoSEQ multiplex PCR; TCRdb's copy has only in-frame clones and leaves some out. The table includes around 69,000 clones, about 92% detected once. The CDR3 is 15 residues long. The V gene lost 7 bases and the J gene lost 8 bases, with 21 bases spanning the gap. Germline V gene data show CDR1 as LNHDA and CDR2 as SQIVND (reference sequence). The V gene is TRBV19, the J gene TRBJ2-1, with a weak D call TRBD2 (6 bases). Sequences were derived from peripheral blood, sampled in the third trimester of pregnancy. The clonotype was recovered from a female donor with multiple sclerosis, enrolled in a pregnancy study. CDR3 region: CASTLMSSVGHEQFF. The CDR3 region has the DNA TGTGCCAGTACCCTGATGTCTAGCGTAGGCCATGAGCAGTTCTTC.